Sequencing of this T cell receptor (beta chain) was carried out in a study of siplizumab effects on memory and regulatory T cells. Trimming removed 3 bases from V and 5 bases from J, with 14 bases in between. CDR1 and CDR2 (germline): SGDLS, YYNGEE. The CDR3 covers 14 residues. Here immunoSEQ multiplex PCR was the method, and the copy in TCRdb shows in-frame clones only, minus some. Among fewer than 80,000 clones, roughly 93% were seen once, and the ten largest hold approximately 5.3%. This chain connects TRBV9 to TRBJ1-1, with D possibly being TRBD1 (5 bases). The sequenced sample consisted of CD8+ T cells sorted from blood. The receptor comes from a human donor in good health. The CDR3 loop is CASSAQRGGTEAFF. The CDR3 nucleotides read TGTGCCAGCAGCGCCCAACGGGGGGGTACTGAAGCTTTCTTT. Using reference TRBV9 and TRBJ1-1 for the parts outside the CDR3, the full variable domain is DSGVTQTPKHLITATGQRVTLRCSPRSGDLSVYWYQQSLDQGLQFLIQYYNGEERAKGNILERFSAQQFPDLHSELNLSSLELGDSALYFCASSAQRGGTEAFFGQGTRLTVV.